Below, 12 T cell receptor beta chains from the same sample are listed, as sequenced in a study of blood T cell repertoires in COVID-19. Data came from immunoSEQ multiplex PCR; TCRdb stores just in-frame clones and leaves some out. The table shows about 75,000 clones, with roughly 87% occurring only once. Sequenced input: peripheral blood. The receptors shown here come from a woman aged 45-59 years with acute or convalescent COVID-19.

The gene calls are TRBV27 and TRBJ2-2; no definite D call. V gave up 6 bases and J gave up 1 base, with 6 bases separating them. Germline CDR1 and CDR2: MNHEY and SMNVEV (reference sequence). The CDR3 runs 13 residues. CDR3 region: CASSFWNTGELFF. The DNA for the CDR3 is TGTGCCAGCAGCTTTTGGAACACCGGGGAGCTGTTTTTT.

The V and J genes are TRBV5-5 and TRBJ1-2; TRBD1 is a possible D gene (5 bases). Germline V gene data show CDR1 as SGHKS and CDR2 as YYEKEE (reference sequence). This CDR3 is built from 13 residues. V lost 1 base to trimming and J lost 6 bases, with 10 bases between them. This CDR3 reads CASSLIGDDGYTF. The CDR3 coding sequence is TGTGCCAGCAGCTTGATAGGGGATGATGGCTACACCTTC.

This chain links TRBV7-3 with TRBJ2-1, with D tentatively TRBD1 (5 bases). The CDR3 is 13 amino acids. Germline V gene data show CDR1 as SGHTA and CDR2 as FQGTGA. The V end was cut by 5 bases, the J end by 10 bases, with 15 bases between. The CDR3 DNA is TGTGCCAGCAGCCATGGGGCCCGGCGGGAGCAGTTCTTC. Amino acid sequence: CASSHGARREQFF.

The chain has TRBV9 and TRBJ2-7; 7 nucleotides agree with TRBD2. The CDR3 contains 16 residues. The J segment lost 0 bases and the V segment lost 4 bases, leaving 10 bases of the junction unmatched. From germline, CDR1 is SGDLS and CDR2 YYNGEE. CDR3: CASSPGGGGVSYEQYF. DNA of the CDR3: TGTGCCAGCAGCCCCGGCGGTGGGGGGGTCTCCTACGAGCAGTACTTC.

V and J are TRBV28 and TRBJ2-6; TRBD2 aligns across 7 bases. The CDR3 is made up of 15 amino acids. From germline, CDR1 is MDHEN and CDR2 SYDVKM. J gave up 2 bases and V 3 bases, and 1 base lay outside the gene matches. The CDR3 DNA reads TGTGCCAGCAGTTTTCGGGGGGCTGGGGCCAACGTCCTGACTTTC. Its translation: CASSFRGAGANVLTF.

The rearrangement joins TRBV24-1 to TRBJ1-5; 7 bases line up with TRBD1. J gave up 1 base and V 4 bases, and 6 bases lay outside the gene matches. This CDR3 is 16 amino acids long. Germline-derived CDR1 and CDR2 are KGHDR and SFDVKD. This CDR3 reads CATSETTGWSNQPQHF. The CDR3 DNA reads as TGTGCCACCAGTGAAACGACAGGGTGGAGCAATCAGCCCCAGCATTTT.

V usage is TRBV10-3 and J usage is TRBJ1-6; TRBD1 might be the D (6 bases). V was shortened by 5 bases and J by 8 bases, with 10 bases between the two germline ends. The CDR3 covers 13 residues. CDR1 and CDR2 (germline): ENHRY, SYGVKD. CDR3 DNA sequence: TGTGCCATCAGTACGGGACAATATTCACCCCTCCACTTT. It codes for CAISTGQYSPLHF.

V gene TRBV10-3 combines with J gene TRBJ2-1; 9 bases are shared with TRBD2. With 8 bases clipped from V and 7 bases from J, the junction kept 3 bases outside the gene matches. The length of the CDR3 is 12 residues. Germline V CDR1 and CDR2: ENHRY, SYGVKD. The CDR3: CAIWREGNEQFF. The CDR3 nucleotides read TGTGCCATCTGGCGGGAGGGAAATGAGCAGTTCTTC.

This chain connects TRBV27 to TRBJ1-2, with 12 bases identical to TRBD1. Germline CDR1 and CDR2: MNHEY and SMNVEV (reference sequence). The CDR3 length is 15 residues. The V segment lost 2 bases and the J segment 6 bases; nucleotides outside the gene matches: 4. The DNA for the CDR3 is TGTGCCAGCAGTTTAACGGGACAGGGGGCTCATGGCTACACCTTC. Translating gives CASSLTGQGAHGYTF.

The chain links TRBV11-2 to TRBJ1-3; 9 nucleotides match TRBD1. The CDR3 runs 16 residues. V dropped 4 bases and J dropped 3; count of bases not matched to a gene: 7. Germline V gene data show CDR1 as SGHAT and CDR2 as FQNNGV. In DNA form, the CDR3 reads TGTGCCAGCAGCTCGCACAGGGGGCGGCGTGGAAACACCATATATTTT. This codes for CASSSHRGRRGNTIYF. The variable domain in full, completed from reference TRBV11-2 and TRBJ1-3, reads EAGVAQSPRYKIIEKRQSVAFWCNPISGHATLYWYQQILGQGPKLLIQFQNNGVVDDSQLPKDRFSAERLKGVDSTLKIQPAKLEDSAVYLCASSSHRGRRGNTIYFGEGSWLTVV.

This clone was detected once. The chain recombines TRBV5-6 with TRBJ1-4; no clear D. This CDR3 comprises 12 residues. Germline-derived CDR1 and CDR2 are SGHDT and YYEEEE. V was trimmed by 2 bases and J by 4 bases, leaving 3 bases between them. CDR3 in DNA: TGTGCCAGCAGCTTCAATAATGAAAAACTGTTTTTT. Translating it yields CASSFNNEKLFF.

In DNA form, the CDR3 reads TGTGCCAGCAGTCTCGGAGGGGGGGGCTCGGTCCCCTACGAGCAGTACTTC. Translation: CASSLGGGGSVPYEQYF. The chain uses TRBV28 and TRBJ2-7, with D possibly TRBD2 on 7 matching bases. There are 17 residues in the CDR3. CDR1 and CDR2 from the germline V gene are MDHEN and SYDVKM. Trimming pared 5 bases from V and 2 bases from J, leaving 22 bases between.